The sequence of this T cell receptor beta chain was determined in a study of CD8+ T cells in alopecia areata. The treatment is: oral pan-JAK inhibitor, 5-10 mg twice daily. This clone was seen a few times. TCR sequencing used cDNA made by reverse transcription of extracted RNA. TCRdb's table, derived via immunoSEQ multiplex PCR, lists solely in-frame clones and lacks some. The table shows about 180,000 clones, with 50% to 65% occurring only once. The specimen was CD8+ T cells sorted from blood, collected at week 24, from a patient treated with tofacitinib. The sequence was obtained from a human donor with alopecia areata.

The DNA for the CDR3 is TGCAGCGTGAGGAGTAGGGAAGGTTCTGGAAACACCATATATTTT. Protein sequence: CSVRSREGSGNTIYF. This rearrangement joins TRBV29-1 to TRBJ1-3; D unresolved. The ends were cut back, 6 bases at V and 1 base at J, with 16 bases in the middle. CDR1 is SQVTM and CDR2 is ANQGSEA in the germline V gene. CDR3 length: 15 residues.